The 3 T cell receptor beta chains below all came from one sample that was sequenced in a study of blood T cell repertoires in COVID-19. Assay: immunoSEQ multiplex PCR; the TCRdb copy retains only in-frame clones and omits some. The sample holds roughly 14,000 clones, around 78% seen once. The sequenced sample consisted of peripheral blood. These receptors were obtained from an older man with acute or convalescent COVID-19.

The rearrangement uses TRBV3-1 (or the pseudogene TRBV3-2) and TRBJ1-6; tentatively, D is TRBD1 (6 bases). Germline CDR1 and CDR2: LGHDT and YNNKEL (reference sequence). There are 17 residues in the CDR3. With 0 bases removed from V and 4 bases from J, the gap between germline ends came to 13 bases. CDR3 sequence reads: CASSQDVPGAYNSPLHF. The CDR3 DNA reads as TGTGCCAGCAGCCAAGATGTGCCAGGGGCTTATAATTCACCCCTCCACTTT.

This clone occurred a few times. The chain uses TRBV6-5 and TRBJ1-1, with D hard to call. The CDR3 covers 13 residues. From germline, CDR1 is MNHEY and CDR2 SVGAGI. Trimming took off 2 bases at V and 3 bases at J, with 7 bases between the two ends. The CDR3 nucleotides are TGTGCCAGCAGTTACAGCAAATACACTGAAGCTTTCTTT. Protein sequence: CASSYSKYTEAFF.

This clone was counted a few times. The chain employs TRBV7-8 and TRBJ2-7; tentative D call: TRBD1 (6 bases). Trimming pared 0 bases from V and 4 bases from J, leaving 13 bases between. CDR3 length: 15 amino acids. Germline V lookup: CDR1 SGHVS, CDR2 FQNEAQ. The CDR3 bases are TGTGCCAGCAGCTTAGCGCAGGGGACCCAATACGAGCAGTACTTC. Protein: CASSLAQGTQYEQYF. Full variable domain (remainder filled in from reference TRBV7-8 and TRBJ2-7): GAGVSQSPRYKVAKRGQDVALRCDPISGHVSLFWYQQALGQGPEFLTYFQNEAQLDKSGLPSDRFFAERPEGSVSTLKIQRTQQEDSAVYLCASSLAQGTQYEQYFGPGTRLTVT.